This T cell receptor beta chain was sequenced during a study of blood T cell repertoires in COVID-19. The overall study: Whether acute or convalescent, the COVID-19 samples came from the United States, Italy and Spain. Nucleic acid was either cDNA or gDNA, and it came from T cells, B-cell-depleted T cells, or PBMCs.

In the study's own analysis: Reference gene primers were amplified, and this amplification served to estimate nucleated cell counts. Produced via immunoSEQ multiplex PCR; TCRdb's table is partial and in-frame only. That table supplies the V and J calls and clone size; D and trimming were determined from the DNA. The sample lists about 120,000 clones, 75% to 85% occurring once. CDR1 is ENHRY, CDR2 SYGVKD, per germline. J lost 5 bases, V lost 4 bases, and 7 bases had no gene match. This CDR3 comprises 15 residues. The receptor was isolated from a human donor in a cohort sampled during active COVID-19. This chain uses TRBV10-3 with TRBJ2-7; 11 bases align to TRBD1. Sequenced input: peripheral blood. The CDR3 protein is CAISVRDRGGHEQYF. The DNA of the CDR3 is TGTGCCATCAGTGTTAGGGACAGGGGGGGACACGAGCAGTACTTC.